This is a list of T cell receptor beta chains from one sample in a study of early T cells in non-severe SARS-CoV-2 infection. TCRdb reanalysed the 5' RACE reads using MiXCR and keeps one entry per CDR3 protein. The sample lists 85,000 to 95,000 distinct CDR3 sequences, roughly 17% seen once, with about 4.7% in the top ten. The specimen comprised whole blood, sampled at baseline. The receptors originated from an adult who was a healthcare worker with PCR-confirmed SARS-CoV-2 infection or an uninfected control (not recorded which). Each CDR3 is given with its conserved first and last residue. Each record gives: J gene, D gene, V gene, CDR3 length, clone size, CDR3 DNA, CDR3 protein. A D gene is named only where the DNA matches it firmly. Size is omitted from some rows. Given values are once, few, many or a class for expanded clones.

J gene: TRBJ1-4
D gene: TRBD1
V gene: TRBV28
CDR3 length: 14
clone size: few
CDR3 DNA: TGTGCCAGCAGTTCAGGGGGCCTAAATGAAAAACTGTTTTTT
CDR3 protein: CASSSGGLNEKLFF

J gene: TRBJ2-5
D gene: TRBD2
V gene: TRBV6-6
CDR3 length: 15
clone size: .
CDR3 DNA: TGTGCCAGCAGTTACGAGGCGGGAGTAGGGGAGACCCAGTACTTC
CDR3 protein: CASSYEAGVGETQYF

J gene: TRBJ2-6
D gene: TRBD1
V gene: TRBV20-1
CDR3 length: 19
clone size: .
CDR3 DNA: TGCAGTGCTAGAGATCACGCAGGACAGGGAGAGGCTGGGGCCAACGTCCTGACTTTC
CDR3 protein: CSARDHAGQGEAGANVLTF

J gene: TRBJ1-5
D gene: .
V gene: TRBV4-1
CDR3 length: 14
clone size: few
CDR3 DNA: TGCGCCAGCAGCCAATACGCGGGGCCTGGGCGCCAGCATTTT
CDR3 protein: CASSQYAGPGRQHF

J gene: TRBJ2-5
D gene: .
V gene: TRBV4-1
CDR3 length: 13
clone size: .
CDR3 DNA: TGCGCCAGCAGCCAAGAGGGCTTGGGGACCCAGTACTTC
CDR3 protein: CASSQEGLGTQYF

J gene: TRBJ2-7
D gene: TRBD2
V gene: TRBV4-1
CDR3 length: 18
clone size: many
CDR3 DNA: TGCGCCAGCAGCCAAGTGGAACTAGCGGGAGGGCCTTGGTACGAGCAGTACTTC
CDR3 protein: CASSQVELAGGPWYEQYF

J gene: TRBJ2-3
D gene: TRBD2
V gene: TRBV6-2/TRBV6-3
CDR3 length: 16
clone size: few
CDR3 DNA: TGTGCCAGCAGGACTGGGACTAGCGGTAGCACAGATACGCAGTATTTT
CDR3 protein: CASRTGTSGSTDTQYF

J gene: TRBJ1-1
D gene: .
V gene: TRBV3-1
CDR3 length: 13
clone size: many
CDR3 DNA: TGTGCCAGCAGCCAGGGGGGAGGCACTGAAGCTTTCTTT
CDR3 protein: CASSQGGGTEAFF

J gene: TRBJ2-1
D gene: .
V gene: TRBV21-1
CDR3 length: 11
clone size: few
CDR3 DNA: TGTGCCAGCAGCCACGACAGACCCCAGTTCTTC
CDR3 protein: CASSHDRPQFF

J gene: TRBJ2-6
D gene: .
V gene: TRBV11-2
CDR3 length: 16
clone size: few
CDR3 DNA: TGTGCCAGCAGCTTTGACATTTTGTCTGGGGCCAACGTCCTGACTTTC
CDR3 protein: CASSFDILSGANVLTF

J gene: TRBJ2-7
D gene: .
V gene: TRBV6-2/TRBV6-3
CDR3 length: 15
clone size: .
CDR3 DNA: TGTGCCAGCAGTTACCCAGGGACCAGCCTTGACGAGCAGTACTTC
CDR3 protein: CASSYPGTSLDEQYF

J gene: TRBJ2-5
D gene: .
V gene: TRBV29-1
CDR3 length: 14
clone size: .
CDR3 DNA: TGCAGCGTTGAAGATAAGGTCGGGGTGCGGACCCAGTACTTC
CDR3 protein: CSVEDKVGVRTQYF